This T cell receptor (beta chain) emerged from a study of OX40 agonist ivuxolimab in advanced cancers. Study-wide findings and caveats: Averaged across samples, CD8+ T cells carried more expanded clones than CD4+ did.

CDR1 and CDR2 (germline): LNHDA, SQIVND (reference sequence). The CDR3 length is 13 residues. Trimming cost V 7 bases and J 9 bases, with 16 bases left between them. A note on this clone: What it binds is not known.

Repertoires were generated with immunoSEQ multiplex PCR, while TCRdb's copy carries only in-frame clones and drops some. The sample includes approximately 90,000 clones, 75% to 95% seen only once; the top ten take around 1.5%. Sampling times: baseline, cycle 4 day 1, cycle 7 day 1. This TCR was recovered from an adult with an advanced solid tumor such as melanoma, head and neck, liver or kidney cancer. This specimen consisted of CD4+ or CD8+ T cells sorted from blood, obtained in a trial of the OX40 agonist ivuxolimab. The chain has TRBV19 and TRBJ2-1; the D is unclear. The CDR3 sequence is CASKIPGFGEQFF. DNA for the CDR3: TGTGCCAGTAAGATCCCCGGGTTTGGTGAGCAGTTCTTC.